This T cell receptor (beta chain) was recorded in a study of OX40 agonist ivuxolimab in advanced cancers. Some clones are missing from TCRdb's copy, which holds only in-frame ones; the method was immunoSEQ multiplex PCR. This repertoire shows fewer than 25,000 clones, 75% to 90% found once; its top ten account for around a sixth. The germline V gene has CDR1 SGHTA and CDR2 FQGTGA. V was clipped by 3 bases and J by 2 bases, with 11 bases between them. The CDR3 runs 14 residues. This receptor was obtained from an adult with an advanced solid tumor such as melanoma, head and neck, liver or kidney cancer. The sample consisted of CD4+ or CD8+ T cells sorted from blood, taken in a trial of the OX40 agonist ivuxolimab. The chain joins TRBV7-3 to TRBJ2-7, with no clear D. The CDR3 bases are TGTGCCAGCAGCTTCGGAGCCGGGCCCTACGAGCAGTACTTC. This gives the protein CASSFGAGPYEQYF. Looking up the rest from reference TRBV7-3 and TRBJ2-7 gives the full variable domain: GAGVSQTPSNKVTEKGKYVELRCDPISGHTALYWYRQSLGQGPEFLIYFQGTGAADDSGLPNDRFFAVRPEGSVSTLKIQRTERGDSAVYLCASSFGAGPYEQYFGPGTRLTVT.